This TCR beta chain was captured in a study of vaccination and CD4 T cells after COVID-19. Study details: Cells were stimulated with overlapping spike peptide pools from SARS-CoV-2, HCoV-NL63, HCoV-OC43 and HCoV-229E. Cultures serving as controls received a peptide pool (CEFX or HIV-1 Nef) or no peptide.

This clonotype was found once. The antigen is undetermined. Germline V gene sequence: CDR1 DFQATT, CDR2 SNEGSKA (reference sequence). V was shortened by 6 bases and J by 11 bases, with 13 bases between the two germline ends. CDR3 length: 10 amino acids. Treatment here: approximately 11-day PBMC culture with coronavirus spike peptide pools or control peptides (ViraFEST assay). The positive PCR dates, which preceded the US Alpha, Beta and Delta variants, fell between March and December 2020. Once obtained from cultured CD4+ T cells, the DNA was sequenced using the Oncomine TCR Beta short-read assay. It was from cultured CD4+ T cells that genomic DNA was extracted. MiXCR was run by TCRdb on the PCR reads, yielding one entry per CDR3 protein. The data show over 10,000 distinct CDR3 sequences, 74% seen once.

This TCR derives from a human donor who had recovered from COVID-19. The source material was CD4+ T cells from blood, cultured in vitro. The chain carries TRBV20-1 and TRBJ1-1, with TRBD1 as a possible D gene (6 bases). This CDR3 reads CSASPQGAFF. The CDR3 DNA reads TGCAGTGCAAGCCCTCAGGGGGCTTTCTTT.